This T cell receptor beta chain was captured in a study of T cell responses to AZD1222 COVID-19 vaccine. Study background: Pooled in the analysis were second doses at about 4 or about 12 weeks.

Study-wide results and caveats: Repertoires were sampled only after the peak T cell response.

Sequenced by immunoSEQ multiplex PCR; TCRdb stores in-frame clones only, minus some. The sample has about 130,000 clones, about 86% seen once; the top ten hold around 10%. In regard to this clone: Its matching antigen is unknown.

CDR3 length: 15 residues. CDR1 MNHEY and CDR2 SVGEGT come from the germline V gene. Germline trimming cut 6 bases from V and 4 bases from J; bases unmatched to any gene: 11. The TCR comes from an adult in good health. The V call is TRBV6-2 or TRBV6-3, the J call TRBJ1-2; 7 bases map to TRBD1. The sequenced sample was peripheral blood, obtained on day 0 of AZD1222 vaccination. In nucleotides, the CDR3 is TGTGCCAGCAGCCCCGAAGGGGGCGCGATCTATGGCTACACCTTC. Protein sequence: CASSPEGGAIYGYTF.